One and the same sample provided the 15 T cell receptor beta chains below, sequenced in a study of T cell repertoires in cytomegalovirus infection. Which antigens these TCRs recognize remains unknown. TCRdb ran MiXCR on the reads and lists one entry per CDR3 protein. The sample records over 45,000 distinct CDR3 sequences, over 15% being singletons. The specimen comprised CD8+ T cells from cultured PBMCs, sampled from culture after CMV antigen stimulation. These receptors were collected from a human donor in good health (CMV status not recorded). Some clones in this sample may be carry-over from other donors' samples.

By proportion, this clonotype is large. Here the CDR3 DNA reads TGTGCCAGCAGCCCTACTAGCGGGAGGCCGGACACCGGGGAGCTGTTTTTT. Its protein is CASSPTSGRPDTGELFF. This sequence joins TRBV7-8 and TRBJ2-2; 12 bases align to TRBD2. This CDR3 spans 17 amino acids. The germline V gene encodes CDR1 SGHVS and CDR2 FQNEAQ. J gave up 3 bases and V 5 bases, and 7 bases lay outside the gene matches.

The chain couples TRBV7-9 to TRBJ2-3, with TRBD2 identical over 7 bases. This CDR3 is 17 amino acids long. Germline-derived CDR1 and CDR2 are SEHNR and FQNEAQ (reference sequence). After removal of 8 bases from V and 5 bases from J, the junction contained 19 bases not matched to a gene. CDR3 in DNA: TGTGCCAGCGGTCCCACCGAGGGCAGACCGGGAGGAGATACGCAGTATTTT. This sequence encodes CASGPTEGRPGGDTQYF.

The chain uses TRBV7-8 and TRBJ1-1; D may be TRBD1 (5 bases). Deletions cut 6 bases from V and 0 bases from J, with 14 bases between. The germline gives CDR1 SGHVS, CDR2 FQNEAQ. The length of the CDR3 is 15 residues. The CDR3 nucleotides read TGTGCCAGCAGTTCCGAGGGGCCCATGAACACTGAAGCTTTCTTT. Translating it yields CASSSEGPMNTEAFF.

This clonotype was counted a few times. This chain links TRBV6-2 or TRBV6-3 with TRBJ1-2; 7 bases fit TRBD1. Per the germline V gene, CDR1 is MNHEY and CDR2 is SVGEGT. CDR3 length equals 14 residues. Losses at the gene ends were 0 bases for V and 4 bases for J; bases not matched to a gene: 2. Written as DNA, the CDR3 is TGTGCCAGCAGTTACTCGGGACAGACCTATGGCTACACCTTC. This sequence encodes CASSYSGQTYGYTF.

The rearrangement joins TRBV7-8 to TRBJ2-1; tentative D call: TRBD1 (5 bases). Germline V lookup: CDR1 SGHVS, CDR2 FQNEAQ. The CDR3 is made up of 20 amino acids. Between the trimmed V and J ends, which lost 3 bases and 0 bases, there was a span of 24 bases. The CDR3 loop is CASSFSSSFETASSYNEQFF. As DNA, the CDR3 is TGTGCCAGCAGCTTTTCGTCGAGTTTCGAGACAGCGAGCTCCTACAATGAGCAGTTCTTC.

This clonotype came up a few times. The CDR3 DNA reads TGCAGCGTTCCGTACAGGGATGGCGACACCGGGGAGCTGTTTTTT. Translated: CSVPYRDGDTGELFF. The V and J genes are TRBV29-1 and TRBJ2-2; D is perhaps TRBD1 (6 bases). Trimming pared 5 bases from V and 3 bases from J, leaving 16 bases between. CDR3 length: 15 residues. Looked up from germline, CDR1 is SQVTM and CDR2 is ANQGSEA.

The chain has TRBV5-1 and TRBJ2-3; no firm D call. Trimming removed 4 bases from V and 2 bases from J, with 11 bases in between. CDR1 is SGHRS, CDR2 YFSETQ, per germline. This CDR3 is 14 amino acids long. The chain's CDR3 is CASSPDLYTDTQYF. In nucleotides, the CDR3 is TGCGCCAGCAGCCCGGACCTTTACACAGATACGCAGTATTTT.

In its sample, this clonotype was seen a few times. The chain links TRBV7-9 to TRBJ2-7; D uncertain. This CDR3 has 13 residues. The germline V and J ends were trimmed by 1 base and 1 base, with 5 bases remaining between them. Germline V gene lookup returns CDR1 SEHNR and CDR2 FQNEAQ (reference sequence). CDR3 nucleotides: TGTGCCAGCAGCTTAGGGCGGTCCTACGAGCAGTACTTC. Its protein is CASSLGRSYEQYF.

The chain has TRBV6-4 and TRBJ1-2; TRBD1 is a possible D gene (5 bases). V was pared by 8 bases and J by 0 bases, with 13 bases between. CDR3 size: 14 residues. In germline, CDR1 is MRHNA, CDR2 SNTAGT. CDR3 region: CASGIRGANYGYTF. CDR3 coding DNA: TGTGCCAGCGGAATTAGAGGGGCTAACTATGGCTACACCTTC.

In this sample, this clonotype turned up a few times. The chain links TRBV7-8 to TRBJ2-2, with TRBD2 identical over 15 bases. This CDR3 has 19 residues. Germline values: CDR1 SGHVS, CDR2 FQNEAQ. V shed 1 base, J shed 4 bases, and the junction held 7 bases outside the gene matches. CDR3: CASSLDGTSGRTGTGELFF. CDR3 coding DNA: TGTGCCAGCAGCTTAGATGGGACTAGCGGGAGGACGGGCACCGGGGAGCTGTTTTTT.

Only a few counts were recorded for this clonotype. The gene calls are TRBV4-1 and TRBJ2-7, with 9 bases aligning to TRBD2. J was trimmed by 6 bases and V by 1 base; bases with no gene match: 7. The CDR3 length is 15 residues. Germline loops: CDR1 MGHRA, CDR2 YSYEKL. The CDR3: CASSQVERGASEQYF. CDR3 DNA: TGCGCCAGCAGCCAAGTAGAGCGGGGGGCATCCGAGCAGTACTTC.

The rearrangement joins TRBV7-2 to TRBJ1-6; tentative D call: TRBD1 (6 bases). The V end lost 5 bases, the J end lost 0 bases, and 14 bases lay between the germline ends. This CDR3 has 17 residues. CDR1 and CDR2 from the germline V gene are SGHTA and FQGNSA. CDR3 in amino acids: CASSHLDSSSYNSPLHF. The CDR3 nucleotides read TGTGCCAGCAGCCACCTGGACAGTAGCTCCTATAATTCACCCCTCCACTTT.

The CDR3 protein is CASSLKEVNTEAFF. CDR3 nucleotide sequence: TGTGCCAGCAGCTTAAAAGAGGTGAACACTGAAGCTTTCTTT. The rearrangement uses TRBV7-8 and TRBJ1-1, with no clear D. The CDR3 runs 14 residues. V was clipped by 2 bases and J by 0 bases, with 7 bases between them. Germline V gene sequence: CDR1 SGHVS, CDR2 FQNEAQ.

CDR3 bases: TGTGCCAGCAGCTGGCCCGGGGGGGGCTACACCTTC. Protein product: CASSWPGGGYTF. The chain links TRBV11-2 to TRBJ1-2; tentatively, D is TRBD1 (5 bases). Germline V gene sequence: CDR1 SGHAT, CDR2 FQNNGV. V lost 4 bases and J 8 bases, leaving 11 bases between the germline ends. There are 12 residues in the CDR3.

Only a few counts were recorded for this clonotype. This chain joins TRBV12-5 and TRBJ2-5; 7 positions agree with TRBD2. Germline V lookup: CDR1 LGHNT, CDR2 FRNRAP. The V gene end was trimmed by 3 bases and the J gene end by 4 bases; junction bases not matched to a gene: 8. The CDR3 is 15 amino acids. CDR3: CASGLSAGLGETQYF. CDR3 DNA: TGTGCTAGTGGTTTATCAGCGGGATTGGGAGAGACCCAGTACTTC.